One sample yielded the 8 T cell receptor beta chains listed below, sequenced in a study of T cell responses to AZD1222 COVID-19 vaccine (dated by TCRdb to 2020 to 2023). The time point label for this specimen denotes: baseline before first vaccination. Libraries were made using the immunoSEQ multiplex PCR assay. Entries here come from immuneACCESS through TCRdb and include only in-frame sequences with V and J called. Some clones fail to appear in such tables; in the studies checked, an unresolved V gene covers under half of the shortfall, and the cause of the remainder is unknown. The sample has 150,000 to 200,000 clones on record, approximately 95% of them singletons. Around 3.8% of the sample comes from the top ten. Source: peripheral blood, taken on day 0 of AZD1222 vaccination. The receptor set was obtained from an adult in good health.

The chain has TRBV28 and TRBJ1-2; TRBD1 aligns across 7 bases. V shed 10 bases and J 7 bases; nucleotides not matched to a gene: 12. This CDR3 spans 13 amino acids. Germline lookup yields CDR1 MDHEN and CDR2 SYDVKM. CDR3 nucleotides: TGTGCCACCTTCCTCCGGGACAGACTTGGCTACACCTTC. Translated: CATFLRDRLGYTF.

This chain links TRBV2 with TRBJ2-7, with TRBD1 matching over 9 bases. V was clipped by 6 bases and J by 4 bases; unmatched bases: 10. Germline V gene lookup returns CDR1 SNHLY and CDR2 FYNNEI. The CDR3 length is 15 residues. The CDR3 spells CASRETGTGWYEQYF. In DNA form, the CDR3 reads TGTGCCAGCAGGGAAACCGGGACAGGGTGGTACGAGCAGTACTTC.

CDR3 amino acids: CSAILNTEAFF. The CDR3 DNA reads as TGCAGTGCTATTTTGAACACTGAAGCTTTCTTT. This sequence joins TRBV20-1 and TRBJ1-1, with D hard to call. Looked up from germline, CDR1 is DFQATT and CDR2 is SNEGSKA (reference sequence). The CDR3 consists of 11 residues. The V and J ends lost 4 bases and 0 bases respectively, with 3 bases between them.

The V and J genes are TRBV29-1 and TRBJ1-1; a possible D gene is TRBD1 (6 bases). Per the germline V gene, CDR1 is SQVTM and CDR2 is ANQGSEA. V was trimmed by 6 bases and J by 4 bases, leaving 12 bases between them. The CDR3 runs to 12 residues. CDR3 loop: CSVQGSSTEAFF. The CDR3 coding sequence is TGCAGCGTACAGGGCAGTAGCACTGAAGCTTTCTTT.

The J gene is TRBJ1-2, the V gene TRBV7-2; unclear D gene. Trimming shortened V by 3 bases and J by 0 bases, and 8 bases separated the two germline ends. The CDR3 contains 14 residues. Germline V CDR1 and CDR2: SGHTA, FQGNSA. DNA of the CDR3: TGTGCCAGCAGCTTCGCTTCGTCTAACTATGGCTACACCTTC. Protein: CASSFASSNYGYTF.

Worth noting for this clone: Sequence at one end of the junction differs from germline and may be a read error. The chain is built from TRBV19 and TRBJ1-1, with D uncertain. This CDR3 region has 13 residues. Germline loops: CDR1 LNHDA, CDR2 SQIVND (reference sequence). This CDR3 is CASSNVMNTEAFF. CDR3 nucleotides: TGTGCCAGCAGTAACGTAATGAACACTGAAGCTTTCTTT.

V usage is TRBV2 and J usage is TRBJ1-5; 7 positions match TRBD1. With V trimmed by 8 bases and J by 2 bases, 6 bases remained unmatched. CDR3 length: 14 amino acids. CDR1 SNHLY and CDR2 FYNNEI come from the germline V gene. CDR3 in amino acids: CASASRGGNQPQHF. CDR3 coding DNA: TGTGCCAGCGCGAGCAGGGGGGGCAATCAGCCCCAGCATTTT.

J is TRBJ1-5 and V is TRBV6-5; D is uncertain. The V and J ends lost 6 bases and 4 bases respectively, with 4 bases between them. Per the germline V gene, CDR1 is MNHEY and CDR2 is SVGAGI. The CDR3 is 11 amino acids. The CDR3: CASRGNQPQHF. CDR3 in DNA: TGTGCCAGCAGGGGTAATCAGCCCCAGCATTTT.